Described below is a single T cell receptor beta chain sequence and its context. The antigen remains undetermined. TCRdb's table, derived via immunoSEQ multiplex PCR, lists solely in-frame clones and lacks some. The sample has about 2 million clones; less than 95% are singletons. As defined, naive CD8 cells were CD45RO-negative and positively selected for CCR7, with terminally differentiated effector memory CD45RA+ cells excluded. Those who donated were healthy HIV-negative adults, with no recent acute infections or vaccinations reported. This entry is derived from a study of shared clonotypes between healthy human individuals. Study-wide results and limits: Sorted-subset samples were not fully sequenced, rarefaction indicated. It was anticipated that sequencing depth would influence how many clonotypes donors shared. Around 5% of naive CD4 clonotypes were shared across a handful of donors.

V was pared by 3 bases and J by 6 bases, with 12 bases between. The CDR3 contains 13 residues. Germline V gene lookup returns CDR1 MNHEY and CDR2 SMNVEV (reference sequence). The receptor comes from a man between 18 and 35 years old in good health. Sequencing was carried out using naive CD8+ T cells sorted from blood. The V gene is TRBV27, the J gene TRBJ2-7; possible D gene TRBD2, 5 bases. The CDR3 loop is CASSFGGFGEQYF. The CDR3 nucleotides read TGTGCCAGCAGTTTCGGAGGATTTGGCGAGCAGTACTTC.